Listed below are T cell receptor beta chains from one sample, sequenced in a study of T cell responses to AZD1222 COVID-19 vaccine. TCRdb's table, derived via immunoSEQ multiplex PCR, lists solely in-frame clones and lacks some. The sample consists of about 110,000 clones, 90% to 95% of them appearing once. The source material was peripheral blood, sampled on day 0 of AZD1222 vaccination. Receptor source: an adult in good health. CDR3s leave out the opening cysteine and the closing phenylalanine or tryptophan.

V gene: TRBV12-5; J gene: TRBJ1-5; CDR3 protein: ASGLPAGGNQPQH
V gene: TRBV7-2; J gene: TRBJ1-5; CDR3 protein: ASSRRDFQPQH
V gene: TRBV7-6; J gene: TRBJ2-5; CDR3 protein: ASSLSPRTQQTQY
V gene: TRBV2; J gene: TRBJ1-4; CDR3 protein: ASSYDRENEKLF
V gene: TRBV5-1; J gene: TRBJ2-3; CDR3 protein: ASSSHGGISGGTDTQY
V gene: TRBV7-8; J gene: TRBJ1-1; CDR3 protein: ASGGQNTEAF
V gene: TRBV7-6; J gene: TRBJ1-2; CDR3 protein: ASSANRALNYGYT
V gene: TRBV28; J gene: TRBJ1-2; CDR3 protein: ASSSLTDGYT
V gene: TRBV1; J gene: TRBJ2-2; CDR3 protein: TSSQGLAGVLVTGELF
V gene: TRBV7-6; J gene: TRBJ2-5; CDR3 protein: ASSFAGGLKGETQY
V gene: TRBV2; J gene: TRBJ1-2; CDR3 protein: ASKEAGVLLRKVDYAYGYT
V gene: TRBV5-4; J gene: TRBJ1-1; CDR3 protein: ASRQWDRNTEAF
V gene: TRBV4-3; J gene: TRBJ2-1; CDR3 protein: ASSQDGSRYDKGYNEQF
V gene: TRBV2; J gene: TRBJ1-1; CDR3 protein: AISQGVMDEAF
V gene: TRBV5-8; J gene: TRBJ2-7; CDR3 protein: ASSLGSGATYEQY
V gene: TRBV29-1; J gene: TRBJ1-3; CDR3 protein: SVQDISKSGNTIY
V gene: TRBV11-2; J gene: TRBJ2-5; CDR3 protein: ASSFLGFGETQY
V gene: TRBV6-2/TRBV6-3; J gene: TRBJ1-1; CDR3 protein: ASSFRQEKAF
V gene: TRBV4-3; J gene: TRBJ1-2; CDR3 protein: ASSQDYGGMGYGYT
V gene: TRBV29-1; J gene: TRBJ2-3; CDR3 protein: SVQTGVDTQY
V gene: TRBV27; J gene: TRBJ2-5; CDR3 protein: ASTTLGGGETQY
V gene: TRBV20-1; J gene: TRBJ1-1; CDR3 protein: KGGQGEAF
V gene: TRBV7-8; J gene: TRBJ2-7; CDR3 protein: ASSFASGQY
V gene: TRBV7-9; J gene: TRBJ1-4; CDR3 protein: ASSSSLQGFKEKLF
V gene: TRBV9; J gene: TRBJ2-1; CDR3 protein: ASSVDGGALYNEQF
V gene: TRBV5-8; J gene: TRBJ2-7; CDR3 protein: ASSPGGGSSYEQY
V gene: TRBV5-1; J gene: TRBJ2-3; CDR3 protein: ASSLASQGTTDTQY
V gene: TRBV6-5; J gene: TRBJ2-2; CDR3 protein: ASSYSWGWNTGELF
V gene: TRBV6-5; J gene: TRBJ2-5; CDR3 protein: ASTRTSGRPGTQY
V gene: TRBV6-5; J gene: TRBJ1-4; CDR3 protein: ASSSGQLL
V gene: TRBV3-1/TRBV3-2; J gene: TRBJ2-1; CDR3 protein: ASSQAYRRGSEQF
V gene: TRBV30; J gene: TRBJ1-1; CDR3 protein: AWSVAQGTEAF
V gene: TRBV12-3/TRBV12-4; J gene: TRBJ2-3; CDR3 protein: ASRAGADTQY
V gene: TRBV11-2; J gene: TRBJ2-7; CDR3 protein: ASSSTTGAEQY
V gene: TRBV11-2; J gene: TRBJ1-2; CDR3 protein: ASSLELGVNYGYT
V gene: TRBV7-9; J gene: TRBJ1-6; CDR3 protein: ASSLRQSNSPLH
V gene: TRBV3-1/TRBV3-2; J gene: TRBJ1-1; CDR3 protein: ASSPRYAGELTEAF
V gene: TRBV28; J gene: TRBJ1-3; CDR3 protein: ASSLDRTGNTIY
V gene: TRBV30; J gene: TRBJ1-1; CDR3 protein: AWSGQANTEAF
V gene: TRBV29-1; J gene: TRBJ2-7; CDR3 protein: SVDEGDTEQY